This TCR beta chain emerged from a study of shared clonotypes between healthy human individuals. Study at large: The donor pool was made up of a couple of women and three men aged 18 to 49.

The assay ran at deep level. Unsorted PBMC replicate PCRs used 300 ng DNA, tens of thousands of T cell genomes. Here immunoSEQ multiplex PCR was the method, and the copy in TCRdb shows in-frame clones only, minus some. The repertoire consists of 400,000 to 550,000 clones, with around 80% occurring once and the leading ten covering roughly 12%. Trimming removed 3 bases from V and 2 bases from J, with 7 bases in between. The CDR3 has 13 amino acids. CDR1 and CDR2 (germline): MDHEN, SYDVKM. The unsorted samples had about 95 million PBMCs used for genomic DNA. V gene TRBV28 combines with J gene TRBJ1-1; D remains unclear. Sample: PBMCs. The TCR comes from a woman aged 40 to 50 in good health. Some clones in this sample may be carry-over from other donors' samples. The chain's CDR3 is CASSFNLNTEAFF. Written as DNA, the CDR3 is TGTGCCAGCAGTTTCAACCTAAACACTGAAGCTTTCTTT.